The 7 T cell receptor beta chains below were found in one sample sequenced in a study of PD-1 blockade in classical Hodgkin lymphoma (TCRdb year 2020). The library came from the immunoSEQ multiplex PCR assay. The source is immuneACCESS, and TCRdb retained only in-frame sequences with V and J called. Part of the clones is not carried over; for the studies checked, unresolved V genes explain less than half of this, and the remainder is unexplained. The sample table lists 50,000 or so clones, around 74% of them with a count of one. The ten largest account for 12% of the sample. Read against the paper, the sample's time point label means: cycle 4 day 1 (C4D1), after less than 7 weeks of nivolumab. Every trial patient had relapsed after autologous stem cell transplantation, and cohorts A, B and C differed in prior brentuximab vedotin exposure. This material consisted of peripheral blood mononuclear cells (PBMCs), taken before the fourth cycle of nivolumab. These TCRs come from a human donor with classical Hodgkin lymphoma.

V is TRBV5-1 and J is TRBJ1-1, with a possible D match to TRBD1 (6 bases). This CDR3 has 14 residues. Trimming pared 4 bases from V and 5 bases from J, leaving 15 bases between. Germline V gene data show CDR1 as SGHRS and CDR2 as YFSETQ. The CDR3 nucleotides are TGCGCCAGCAGCATAGGTGGAGGGGGAACTGAAGCTTTCTTT. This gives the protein CASSIGGGGTEAFF. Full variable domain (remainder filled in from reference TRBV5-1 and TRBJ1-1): KAGVTQTPRYLIKTRGQQVTLSCSPISGHRSVSWYQQTPGQGLQFLFEYFSETQRNKGNFPGRFSGRQFSNSRSEMNVSTLELGDSALYLCASSIGGGGTEAFFGQGTRLTVV.

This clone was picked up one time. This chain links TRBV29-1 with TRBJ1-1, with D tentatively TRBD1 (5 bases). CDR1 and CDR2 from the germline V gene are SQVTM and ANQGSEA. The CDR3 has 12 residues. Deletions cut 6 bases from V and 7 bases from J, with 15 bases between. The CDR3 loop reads CSVGTLGSEAFF. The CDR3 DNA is TGCAGCGTCGGGACCCTCGGAAGTGAAGCTTTCTTT. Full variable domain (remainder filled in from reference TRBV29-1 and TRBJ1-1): SAVISQKPSRDICQRGTSLTIQCQVDSQVTMMFWYRQQPGQSLTLIATANQGSEATYESGFVIDKFPISRPNLTFSTLTVSNMSPEDSSIYLCSVGTLGSEAFFGQGTRLTVV.

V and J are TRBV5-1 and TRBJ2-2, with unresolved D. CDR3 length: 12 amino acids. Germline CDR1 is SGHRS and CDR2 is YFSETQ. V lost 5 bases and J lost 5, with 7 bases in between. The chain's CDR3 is CASSWGTGELFF. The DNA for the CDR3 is TGCGCCAGCAGTTGGGGAACCGGGGAGCTGTTTTTT.

The CDR3 sequence is CSVERGRNTIYF. The CDR3, as DNA: TGCAGCGTTGAACGGGGCCGAAACACCATATATTTT. This chain connects TRBV29-1 to TRBJ1-3; perhaps TRBD1 as D (5 bases). Germline V gene sequence: CDR1 SQVTM, CDR2 ANQGSEA. Between the trimmed V and J ends, which lost 2 bases and 5 bases, there was a span of 7 bases. The CDR3 loop spans 12 amino acids.

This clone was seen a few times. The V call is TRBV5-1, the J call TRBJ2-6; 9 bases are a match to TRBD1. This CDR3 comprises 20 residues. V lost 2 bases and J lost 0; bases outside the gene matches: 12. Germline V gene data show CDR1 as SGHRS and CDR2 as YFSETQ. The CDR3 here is CASSFRGQGIGNSGANVLTF. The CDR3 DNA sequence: TGCGCCAGCAGCTTTCGAGGACAGGGGATCGGGAACTCTGGGGCCAACGTCCTGACTTTC.

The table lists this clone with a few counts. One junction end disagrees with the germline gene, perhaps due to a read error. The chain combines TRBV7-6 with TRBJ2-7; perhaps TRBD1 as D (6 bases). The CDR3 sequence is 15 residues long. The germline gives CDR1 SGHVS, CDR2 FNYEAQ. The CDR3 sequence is CASSVAQDSSYEQYF. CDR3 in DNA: TGTGCCAGCAGCGTAGCGCAGGACAGCTCCTACGAGCAGTACTTC. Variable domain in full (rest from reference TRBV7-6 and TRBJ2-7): GAGVSQSPRYKVTKRGQDVALRCDPISGHVSLYWYRQALGQGPEFLTYFNYEAQQDKSGLPNDRFSAERPEGSISTLTIQRTEQRDSAMYRCASSVAQDSSYEQYFGPGTRLTVT.

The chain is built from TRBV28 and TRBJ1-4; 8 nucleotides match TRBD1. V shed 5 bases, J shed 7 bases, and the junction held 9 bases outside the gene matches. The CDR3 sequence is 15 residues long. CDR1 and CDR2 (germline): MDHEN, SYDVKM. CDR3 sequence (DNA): TGTGCCAGCAGTATCCTGGACAGGGTGGGTGAAAAACTGTTTTTT. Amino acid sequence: CASSILDRVGEKLFF.